This is a list of T cell receptor beta chains from one sample in a study of STAT5B mutations in CD4+ large granular lymphocyte leukemia. The repertoire was sequenced with immunoSEQ multiplex PCR; TCRdb's copy has only in-frame clones and lacks some. The repertoire holds under 40,000 clones, with 71% as singletons. Sequences were obtained from CD4+ T cells from blood buffy coats. These receptors were taken from a human donor in good health. Each CDR3 is given with its conserved first and last residue. Fields, in order: D gene, V gene, clone size, J gene, CDR3 DNA, CDR3 protein. D genes are given only for firm matches. Rows may omit the clone size; those that give it use once, few, many or a size class.

D: TRBD1
V: TRBV28
size: NA
J: TRBJ1-2
DNA: TGTGCCAGCAGTGCTTCCGGGACAGGGGAAGCCTATGGCTACACCTTC
CDR3: CASSASGTGEAYGYTF

D: NA
V: TRBV9
size: NA
J: TRBJ1-2
DNA: TGTGCCAGCAGCGGGACTGTCTATGGCTACACCTTC
CDR3: CASSGTVYGYTF

D: TRBD2
V: TRBV10-3
size: NA
J: TRBJ2-5
DNA: TGTGCCATCAGTGGGCTAGCGGGACAAGAGACCCAGTACTTC
CDR3: CAISGLAGQETQYF

D: TRBD1
V: TRBV28
size: NA
J: TRBJ2-7
DNA: TGTGCCAGCAGTCTACGGACAGGGAGGGAGCAGTACTTC
CDR3: CASSLRTGREQYF

D: NA
V: TRBV19
size: NA
J: TRBJ1-4
DNA: TGTGCCAGTAGCGGAGGGGGTGCTAATGAAAAACTGTTTTTT
CDR3: CASSGGGANEKLFF

D: NA
V: TRBV7-9
size: NA
J: TRBJ1-1
DNA: TGTGCCAGCAGCGCCTCGAAGATTCGGGCCCCAGGGGAAGCTTTCTTT
CDR3: CASSASKIRAPGEAFF

D: NA
V: TRBV19
size: NA
J: TRBJ2-7
DNA: TGTGCCAGTAGTCAGGGGCCCTACGAGCAGTACTTC
CDR3: CASSQGPYEQYF

D: NA
V: TRBV19
size: NA
J: TRBJ2-2
DNA: TGTGCCAGTAGTCAGCAGAACACCGGGGAGCTGTTTTTT
CDR3: CASSQQNTGELFF

D: NA
V: TRBV19
size: once
J: TRBJ2-2
DNA: TGTGCCAGTAGTATAGTAGAAGGAACCGGGGAGCTGTTTTTT
CDR3: CASSIVEGTGELFF

D: TRBD2
V: TRBV9
size: NA
J: TRBJ2-3
DNA: TGTGCCAGCAGCGTAGAGGCCCCCTCCGGGGGGGCCGTAATCACAGATACGCAGTATTTT
CDR3: CASSVEAPSGGAVITDTQYF

D: NA
V: TRBV28
size: NA
J: TRBJ2-7
DNA: TGTGCCAGCAGCCCGGGGGGCCGCGACGAGCAGTACTTC
CDR3: CASSPGGRDEQYF

D: TRBD1
V: TRBV18
size: NA
J: TRBJ1-5
DNA: TGTGCCAGCTCACGGGACAGCTCCAACCCCGGAAATCAGCCCCAGCATTTT
CDR3: CASSRDSSNPGNQPQHF

D: NA
V: TRBV11-3
size: NA
J: TRBJ1-1
DNA: TGTGCCAGCAGCACCGGGACTGAAGCTTTCTTT
CDR3: CASSTGTEAFF

D: NA
V: TRBV19
size: NA
J: TRBJ1-2
DNA: TGTGCCAGTAGTCCCAATGGGGGGCGGCGTGGCTACACCTTC
CDR3: CASSPNGGRRGYTF

D: NA
V: TRBV7-8
size: few
J: TRBJ1-6
DNA: TGTGCCAGCACCGGTCAGGGAGGGGTTAATTCACCCCTCCACTTT
CDR3: CASTGQGGVNSPLHF

D: NA
V: TRBV9
size: NA
J: TRBJ2-7
DNA: TGTGCCAGCAGCGTAGATGGATTAAGCTCCTACGAGCAGTACTTC
CDR3: CASSVDGLSSYEQYF

D: TRBD1
V: TRBV6-1
size: NA
J: TRBJ1-2
DNA: TGTGCCAGCAGTGAAGGGACAGGGGTGGGCTACACCTTC
CDR3: CASSEGTGVGYTF

D: TRBD2
V: TRBV19
size: NA
J: TRBJ2-5
DNA: TGTGCCAGTAAGACTAGCGGGGGGCCTACTGGAGAGACCCAGTACTTC
CDR3: CASKTSGGPTGETQYF

D: NA
V: TRBV14
size: NA
J: TRBJ2-7
DNA: TGTGCCAGCAGCTCGTTAGGATCCCTCCTAGGCGAGCAGTACTTC
CDR3: CASSSLGSLLGEQYF

D: TRBD2
V: TRBV6-1
size: NA
J: TRBJ2-2
DNA: TGTGCCAGCAGTGCGGTCCTAGCGGGGGGCCAGAGCACCGGGGAGCTGTTTTTT
CDR3: CASSAVLAGGQSTGELFF

D: NA
V: TRBV9
size: NA
J: TRBJ2-3
DNA: TGTGCCAGCACCCCCAGTATAGGCAGGGTTAAAGATACGCAGTATTTT
CDR3: CASTPSIGRVKDTQYF

D: TRBD1
V: TRBV27
size: NA
J: TRBJ2-7
DNA: TGTGCCAGCAGTTTTCCGAGAAAGCGGGACAGGGCTTCCTACGAGCAGTACTTC
CDR3: CASSFPRKRDRASYEQYF

D: NA
V: TRBV6-6
size: few
J: TRBJ2-3
DNA: TGTGCCAGCAGTTATGCCAGCACAGATACGCAGTATTTT
CDR3: CASSYASTDTQYF

D: TRBD1
V: TRBV27
size: NA
J: TRBJ1-5
DNA: TGTGCCAGCACCTTGACAGGGGCAGGCAATCAGCCCCAGCATTTT
CDR3: CASTLTGAGNQPQHF

D: NA
V: TRBV4-1
size: few
J: TRBJ1-1
DNA: TGCGCCAGCAGCCAAGAGGCCGTTTCCCGCGCTTTCTTT
CDR3: CASSQEAVSRAFF

D: TRBD1
V: TRBV29-1
size: NA
J: TRBJ2-5
DNA: TGCAGCGTGGGGGGACAGGGAAAGACCCAGTACTTC
CDR3: CSVGGQGKTQYF

D: TRBD2
V: TRBV7-7
size: NA
J: TRBJ2-7
DNA: TGTGCTAGCAGCCGGACTAGCGGAACCTACGAGCAGTACTTC
CDR3: CASSRTSGTYEQYF

D: TRBD2
V: TRBV5-1
size: once
J: TRBJ2-5
DNA: TGCGCCAGCAGCCCCTGGGGCGGGGGGGCCGGAGAGACCCAGTACTTC
CDR3: CASSPWGGGAGETQYF

D: NA
V: TRBV19
size: NA
J: TRBJ2-1
DNA: TGTGCCAGTAGTATGCAGAATGAGCAGTTCTTC
CDR3: CASSMQNEQFF

D: NA
V: TRBV19
size: once
J: TRBJ1-5
DNA: TGTGCCAGTAGTATGGATGGGGGCGCCGGGCAGCCCCAGCATTTT
CDR3: CASSMDGGAGQPQHF